These 9 T cell receptor beta chains were sequenced from one sample in a study of cytomegalovirus exposure and HLA in healthy donors. Vbeta (60) and Jbeta (13) primers were used in the PCR. Profiling relied on immunoSEQ multiplex PCR, and the TCRdb table lists in-frame clones only, not all of them. The repertoire holds about 150,000 clones, 72% seen once, with approximately 3.9% in the top ten. Sequencing was performed on PBMCs. All receptors derive from a man aged 50-59 years in good health and CMV-seropositive.

About this clone itself: This CDR3 is also generated by other DNA sequences in the sample. The chain joins TRBV9 to TRBJ2-5; D possibly corresponds to TRBD2 (6 bases). The CDR3 length is 15 residues. CDR1 SGDLS and CDR2 YYNGEE come from the germline V gene. V was pared by 2 bases and J by 5 bases, with 16 bases between. DNA for the CDR3: TGTGCCAGCAGCGTGGGATCTAGCGCCCGGGAGACCCAGTACTTC. Residues: CASSVGSSARETQYF.

The rearrangement joins TRBV11-1 to TRBJ1-2; D call uncertain. The CDR3 spans 15 residues. The V end was cut by 5 bases, the J end by 14 bases, with 27 bases between. Germline CDR1 reads SGHAT; CDR2 reads FQDESV (reference sequence). The CDR3 loop is CASSPDREGRVLVTF. The CDR3, as DNA: TGTGCCAGCAGCCCCGACCGTGAAGGTCGGGTCCTCGTTACCTTC. Variable domain in full (rest from reference TRBV11-1 and TRBJ1-2): EAEVAQSPRYKITEKSQAVAFWCDPISGHATLYWYRQILGQGPELLVQFQDESVVDDSQLPKDRFSAERLKGVDSTLKIQPAELGDSAMYLCASSPDREGRVLVTFGSGTRLTVV.

The chain combines TRBV7-2 with TRBJ1-4; the D is unclear. Germline lookup yields CDR1 SGHTA and CDR2 FQGNSA. This CDR3 comprises 14 residues. Deletions cut 6 bases from V and 4 bases from J, with 12 bases between. The CDR3 bases are TGTGCCAGCAGGGCGGGCAGATATAATGAAAAACTGTTTTTT. Its translation is CASRAGRYNEKLFF.

J is TRBJ2-5 and V is TRBV2; TRBD1 matches 8 bases. There are 15 residues in the CDR3. V shed 2 bases, J shed 5 bases, and the junction held 7 bases outside the gene matches. Germline loops: CDR1 SNHLY, CDR2 FYNNEI. The CDR3 sequence is CASSEQGAPGETQYF. The CDR3 DNA reads TGTGCCAGCAGTGAACAGGGGGCGCCCGGCGAGACCCAGTACTTC.

The chain employs TRBV9 and TRBJ1-2; D remains ambiguous. The germline V gene has CDR1 SGDLS and CDR2 YYNGEE. V shed 4 bases and J shed 6 bases, with 19 bases lying between them. The CDR3 consists of 15 residues. Here the CDR3 DNA reads TGTGCCAGCAGCCAGAGGGAGTACAGTGGAAATGGCTACACCTTC. Its translation: CASSQREYSGNGYTF. The whole variable domain, remainder taken from reference TRBV9 and TRBJ1-2, is DSGVTQTPKHLITATGQRVTLRCSPRSGDLSVYWYQQSLDQGLQFLIQYYNGEERAKGNILERFSAQQFPDLHSELNLSSLELGDSALYFCASSQREYSGNGYTFGSGTRLTVV.

This clone was observed a few times. V usage is TRBV6-6 and J usage is TRBJ1-3; 7 positions match TRBD1. V lost 2 bases and J lost 0; bases outside the gene matches: 4. CDR1 and CDR2 (germline): MNHNY, SVGAGI (reference sequence). CDR3 size: 16 residues. In DNA, the CDR3 is TGTGCCAGCAGTTACGGCAGGGGGAGCTCTGGAAACACCATATATTTT. This sequence encodes CASSYGRGSSGNTIYF.

In its sample, this clone was seen a few times. V gene TRBV27 combines with J gene TRBJ2-5, with 7 bases identical to TRBD1. J gave up 6 bases and V 2 bases, and 6 bases lay outside the gene matches. The CDR3 is 14 amino acids. The germline V gene has CDR1 MNHEY and CDR2 SMNVEV (reference sequence). CDR3 nucleotides: TGTGCCAGCAGTTTAAGACAGGGAGTGCAGACCCAGTACTTC. It specifies CASSLRQGVQTQYF.

The table lists this clone with a few counts. The chain has TRBV5-5 and TRBJ1-6; no definite D call. V lost 2 bases to trimming and J lost 10 bases, with 19 bases between them. CDR3 size: 16 residues. CDR1 and CDR2 from the germline V gene are SGHKS and YYEKEE (reference sequence). CDR3 nucleotide sequence: TGTGCCAGCAGCTTTGCCCCAGCAGCTGTACTATCACCCCTCCACTTT. Its translation is CASSFAPAAVLSPLHF.

The gene calls are TRBV7-9 and TRBJ2-2; possible D gene TRBD1, 5 bases. There are 18 residues in the CDR3. Trimming removed 5 bases from V and 0 bases from J, with 19 bases in between. Germline CDR1 reads SEHNR; CDR2 reads FQNEAQ (reference sequence). Written as DNA, the CDR3 is TGTGCCAGCAGCACAGGACCGGCGACATTCGCGAACACCGGGGAGCTGTTTTTT. The encoded protein is CASSTGPATFANTGELFF.